The next 24 T cell receptor beta chains were all read from a single sample in a study of memory CD4+ T cells and cytomegalovirus serostatus (dated by TCRdb to about 2019). Single viable CD3+CD4+CD8-CD45RO+ cells were sorted as memory CD4+ T cells on a FACSAria II. The library was built by means of the immunoSEQ multiplex PCR assay. TCRdb provides this immuneACCESS table in a form limited to in-frame rearrangements. Some clones are lacking; in checked studies, under half of them reflect an unresolved V gene, and why the rest are absent is not known. The sample table lists about 53,000 clones, roughly three quarters of them with a count of one. The ten largest clonotypes hold 0.77% of the sample. Sequencing was carried out using memory CD4+ T cells from blood. The receptors shown here come from an adult in good health and CMV-seronegative.

This clone was counted a single time. The V and J genes are TRBV5-1 and TRBJ1-1; D gene uncertain. Trimming removed 3 bases at V and 6 bases at J, with 15 bases between. This CDR3 contains 14 residues. Per the germline V gene, CDR1 is SGHRS and CDR2 is YFSETQ. CDR3 protein: CASSSLGVGSEAFF. In DNA form, the CDR3 reads TGCGCCAGCAGCTCCCTCGGGGTGGGCTCTGAAGCTTTCTTT. Variable domain in full (rest from reference TRBV5-1 and TRBJ1-1): KAGVTQTPRYLIKTRGQQVTLSCSPISGHRSVSWYQQTPGQGLQFLFEYFSETQRNKGNFPGRFSGRQFSNSRSEMNVSTLELGDSALYLCASSSLGVGSEAFFGQGTRLTVV.

The V call is TRBV6-1, the J call TRBJ1-1, with 7 bases matching TRBD1. The CDR3 runs to 14 residues. After removal of 3 bases from V and 7 bases from J, the junction contained 8 bases not matched to a gene. Germline CDR1 is MNHNS and CDR2 is SASEGT. The DNA for the CDR3 is TGTGCCAGCAGTGACAAGGGGGCTCGGGATGAAGCTTTCTTT. It is translated as CASSDKGARDEAFF.

This clone is labeled medium-sized. This chain joins TRBV6-1 and TRBJ2-7, with D uncertain. The V and J ends lost 3 bases and 2 bases respectively, with 11 bases between them. The CDR3 is made up of 14 amino acids. The germline gives CDR1 MNHNS, CDR2 SASEGT. Here the CDR3 reads CASSERRSPYEQYF. Written as DNA, the CDR3 is TGTGCCAGCAGTGAGAGGCGGTCCCCCTACGAGCAGTACTTC.

This clone appeared a single time. The chain is built from TRBV5-1 and TRBJ1-1; D is unclear. V was trimmed by 2 bases and J by 4 bases, leaving 9 bases between them. Germline CDR1 reads SGHRS; CDR2 reads YFSETQ. The CDR3 contains 13 residues. The CDR3 spells CASSFNRATEAFF. The DNA for the CDR3 is TGCGCCAGCAGCTTTAATAGGGCCACTGAAGCTTTCTTT.

The chain employs TRBV5-8 and TRBJ2-3; 9 nucleotides align to TRBD2. V was clipped by 4 bases and J by 2 bases; unmatched bases: 5. CDR3 length: 15 amino acids. Per the germline V gene, CDR1 is SGHTS and CDR2 is YDEGEE. This chain's CDR3 is CASSKGLALTDTQYF. The CDR3 bases are TGTGCCAGCAGCAAGGGACTAGCCCTCACAGATACGCAGTATTTT.

The V call is TRBV5-4, the J call TRBJ2-3; D not resolved. The CDR3 runs 13 residues. V dropped 2 bases and J dropped 4 bases, with 8 bases sitting between them. Germline V gene lookup returns CDR1 SGHNT and CDR2 YYREEE (reference sequence). The CDR3 loop reads CASSLGSADTQYF. In nucleotides, the CDR3 is TGTGCCAGCAGCTTAGGCAGTGCAGATACGCAGTATTTT.

A few counts support this clone. The chain uses TRBV5-1 and TRBJ1-1; 7 bases agree with TRBD1. The germline V gene encodes CDR1 SGHRS and CDR2 YFSETQ. There are 13 residues in the CDR3. The V and J ends lost 0 bases and 11 bases, in that order; junction bases with no gene match: 7. The CDR3 DNA is TGCGCCAGCAGCTTGGCCGGCGACAGGGTGGCTTTCTTT. Protein sequence: CASSLAGDRVAFF.

This chain joins TRBV19 and TRBJ1-4; D uncertain. Germline lookup yields CDR1 LNHDA and CDR2 SQIVND (reference sequence). Trimming removed 7 bases from V and 8 bases from J, with 17 bases in between. CDR3 length equals 14 residues. The CDR3 loop reads CASIGPEENEKLFF. CDR3 in DNA: TGTGCCAGTATCGGGCCGGAGGAAAACGAAAAACTGTTTTTT. The entire variable domain, with the rest obtained from reference TRBV19 and TRBJ1-4, is as follows: DGGITQSPKYLFRKEGQNVTLSCEQNLNHDAMYWYRQDPGQGLRLIYYSQIVNDFQKGDIAEGYSVSREKKESFPLTVTSAQKNPTAFYLCASIGPEENEKLFFGSGTQLSVL.

The chain uses TRBV6-5 and TRBJ1-1; no clear D. The germline V gene encodes CDR1 MNHEY and CDR2 SVGAGI. With 6 bases removed from V and 9 bases from J, the gap between germline ends came to 14 bases. CDR3 length equals 12 residues. This CDR3 is CASSDGPSQAFF. CDR3 nucleotides: TGTGCCAGCAGCGACGGGCCAAGTCAAGCTTTCTTT.

V and J are TRBV21-1 and TRBJ1-5; TRBD1 is the table's D call and was not checked against the DNA. TRBV21-1 is assigned pseudogene status. This CDR3 comprises 17 residues. The CDR3 protein is CASSVDRGVYSNQPQHF. The CDR3 region has the DNA TGTGCCAGCAGCGTAGACAGGGGGGTTTATAGCAATCAGCCCCAGCATTTT.

This clone was counted a single time. The chain is built from TRBV11-1 and TRBJ2-3; unclear D gene. CDR1 and CDR2 (germline): SGHAT, FQDESV (reference sequence). CDR3 length: 15 residues. V was trimmed by 4 bases and J by 4 bases, leaving 15 bases between them. The CDR3 protein is CASSSVGVSADTQYF. The CDR3 DNA follows: TGTGCCAGCAGCTCCGTCGGAGTTTCGGCAGATACGCAGTATTTT.

The V and J genes are TRBV13 and TRBJ2-3; D unclear. Germline V lookup: CDR1 PRHDT, CDR2 FYEKMQ (reference sequence). V lost 6 bases, J lost 4 bases, and 5 bases lay in between. The CDR3 extends over 11 amino acids. The CDR3 DNA reads as TGTGCCAGCAGTTTTTCAGATACGCAGTATTTT. Protein: CASSFSDTQYF. The full variable domain, completed using reference TRBV13 and TRBJ2-3, is AAGVIQSPRHLIKEKRETATLKCYPIPRHDTVYWYQQGPGQDPQFLISFYEKMQSDKGSIPDRFSAQQFSDYHSELNMSSLELGDSALYFCASSFSDTQYFGPGTRLTVL.

The CDR3 protein is CASSGTGKSGELFF. The CDR3 nucleotides are TGTGCCAGCAGTGGGACAGGGAAGAGTGGGGAGCTGTTTTTT. The chain employs TRBV6-6 and TRBJ2-2; 9 bases align to TRBD1. CDR3 length equals 14 residues. Germline V gene lookup returns CDR1 MNHNY and CDR2 SVGAGI (reference sequence). After removal of 5 bases from V and 8 bases from J, the junction contained 6 bases not matched to a gene.

This clone occurred many times. The rearrangement joins TRBV6-6 to TRBJ1-2; D perhaps matches TRBD1 (6 bases). V was pared by 7 bases and J by 5 bases, with 11 bases between. CDR1 and CDR2 from the germline V gene are MNHNY and SVGAGI (reference sequence). The CDR3 is 12 amino acids. CDR3 nucleotide sequence: TGTGCCAGCACCCCGACAGGATATGGCTACACCTTC. Translated: CASTPTGYGYTF.

This rearrangement joins TRBV4-3 to TRBJ1-6, with D unclear. Per germline, CDR1 LGHNA and CDR2 YSLEER. CDR3 length: 16 residues. Trimming removed 3 bases at V and 13 bases at J, with 22 bases between. CDR3 protein: CASSQAAGQGSSPLHF. CDR3 in DNA: TGCGCCAGCAGCCAGGCCGCGGGTCAAGGATCTTCGCCCCTCCACTTT.

This clone turned up a few times. The rearrangement links TRBV2 to TRBJ1-6; D gene ambiguous. This CDR3 spans 14 amino acids. The V end lost 6 bases, the J end lost 9 bases, and 15 bases lay between the germline ends. CDR1 is SNHLY and CDR2 is FYNNEI in the germline V gene. The CDR3 is CASSEWSRTSPLHF. CDR3 in DNA: TGTGCCAGCAGCGAATGGTCCCGGACTTCACCCCTCCACTTT.

This chain uses TRBV6-4 with TRBJ1-3, with D unclear. Germline V gives CDR1 MRHNA, CDR2 SNTAGT. CDR3 length: 15 amino acids. V was cut by 0 bases and J by 4 bases, with 10 bases left in between. The CDR3 protein is CASSDSSAEGNTIYF. CDR3 bases: TGTGCCAGCAGTGACTCTTCCGCTGAGGGAAACACCATATATTTT.

This clone has only one observation. The J gene is TRBJ2-7, the V gene TRBV10-1; the D is unclear. Germline V CDR1 and CDR2: WNHNN, SYGVQD (reference sequence). The length of the CDR3 is 17 residues. The germline V and J ends were trimmed by 0 bases and 0 bases, with 15 bases remaining between them. CDR3 sequence reads: CASSESNSKQLSYEQYF. The DNA of the CDR3 is TGCGCCAGCAGTGAGTCGAATTCAAAACAGCTCTCCTACGAGCAGTACTTC.

The chain links TRBV29-1 to TRBJ1-1; D is ambiguous. Trimming pared 1 base from V and 1 base from J, leaving 10 bases between. The CDR3 is made up of 14 amino acids. Germline values: CDR1 SQVTM, CDR2 ANQGSEA. For the CDR3, the DNA is TGCAGCGTTGAAGTCCACCCTCCGAACACTGAAGCTTTCTTT. Translating gives CSVEVHPPNTEAFF.

The genes are TRBV7-3 and TRBJ2-1; no clear D gene. CDR1 is SGHTA and CDR2 is FQGTGA in the germline V gene. V lost 1 base and J lost 3, with 4 bases in between. CDR3 size: 13 residues. CDR3 nucleotide sequence: TGTGCCAGCAGCTTAAACGTCTACAATGAGCAGTTCTTC. Protein sequence: CASSLNVYNEQFF.

CDR3 sequence reads: CSVATGSFGELFF. The CDR3 coding sequence is TGCAGCGTCGCAACCGGCAGTTTCGGGGAGCTGTTTTTT. V and J are TRBV29-1 and TRBJ2-2; D ambiguous. CDR1 and CDR2 from the germline V gene are SQVTM and ANQGSEA. This CDR3 is 13 amino acids long. V lost 6 bases, J lost 7 bases, and 15 bases lay in between.

This chain connects TRBV6-6 to TRBJ2-2; 7 positions agree with TRBD1. Germline CDR1 reads MNHNY; CDR2 reads SVGAGI (reference sequence). This CDR3 is 16 amino acids long. J lost 5 bases, V lost 2 bases, and 8 bases had no gene match. This CDR3 reads CASSYAAGGWTGELFF. CDR3 sequence (DNA): TGTGCCAGCAGTTACGCGGCAGGGGGTTGGACCGGGGAGCTGTTTTTT.

This clone was detected only once. The chain employs TRBV4-1 and TRBJ1-2, with 9 bases fitting TRBD1. The junction had 6 bases not matched to a gene; V was cut back by 4 bases and J by 0 bases. CDR1 and CDR2 (germline): MGHRA, YSYEKL. The CDR3 has 16 residues. This chain's CDR3 is CASSLPTGGTNYGYTF. DNA of the CDR3: TGCGCCAGCAGCCTACCGACAGGGGGAACTAACTATGGCTACACCTTC.

This chain uses TRBV11-2 with TRBJ2-7, with D maybe TRBD1 (5 bases). CDR1 SGHAT and CDR2 FQNNGV come from the germline V gene. The CDR3 extends over 16 amino acids. The ends were cut back, 5 bases at V and 6 bases at J, with 23 bases in the middle. The CDR3 region has the DNA TGTGCCAGCAGCAACCCGCCCTGGGGCAGGGTTGGCGAGCAGTACTTC. This translates into CASSNPPWGRVGEQYF.